Listed below are T cell receptor beta chains from one sample, sequenced in a study of blood T cell repertoires in COVID-19. Only in-frame clones appear in the TCRdb table, and some are missing; sequencing was by immunoSEQ multiplex PCR. The data contain 200,000 to 300,000 clones, roughly 80% of them singletons. Input material: peripheral blood. All receptors derive from a woman aged 80 or older with COVID-19, enrolled during active disease. Each CDR3 is given with its conserved first and last residue. Each record gives: D gene, V gene, J gene, clone size, CDR3 DNA, CDR3 protein. D genes are given only for firm matches. Where a row states a size, it is once, few, many or the class of an expanded clone; other rows omit it.

TRBD1	TRBV10-1	TRBJ2-7	.	TGCGCCAGTGCCACGGACAGGGGTCGGGAGCAGTACTTC	CASATDRGREQYF
.	TRBV2	TRBJ1-5	.	TGTGCCAGCAGTCCACAGGGCCTCAGCAATCAGCCCCAGCATTTT	CASSPQGLSNQPQHF
TRBD1	TRBV5-1	TRBJ1-6	.	TGCGCCAGCAGCTTGGCCGTGACAGGGTCAGCTTCACCCCTCCACTTT	CASSLAVTGSASPLHF
TRBD1	TRBV15	TRBJ1-1	.	TGTGCCACCAGCGACCGGACAGGGATGAACACTGAAGCTTTCTTT	CATSDRTGMNTEAFF
.	TRBV3-1/TRBV3-2	TRBJ2-1	.	TGTGCCAGCAGGGGCCACAATGAGCAGTTCTTC	CASRGHNEQFF
TRBD1	TRBV19	TRBJ1-1	.	TGTGCCAGTAGGAGGGGGCGCGAGGGGTGGAACACTGAAGCTTTCTTT	CASRRGREGWNTEAFF
.	TRBV27	TRBJ1-1	.	TGTGCCAGCAGTTCCCTTCAGGGGAACACTGAAGCTTTCTTT	CASSSLQGNTEAFF
.	TRBV14	TRBJ2-1	once	TGTGCCAGCAGCCAAGATCGCGGTTTGTATCAGTTCTTC	CASSQDRGLYQFF
.	TRBV2	TRBJ2-5	.	TGTGCCAGCAGTCCTCGACAGACGGAGACCCAGTACTTC	CASSPRQTETQYF
.	TRBV15	TRBJ1-2	.	TGTGCCACCAGCCCTCTCGGCGGGGGCTATGGCTACACCTTC	CATSPLGGGYGYTF
.	TRBV6-1	TRBJ1-2	.	TGTGCCAGCAGTGATATGGGGGCTGGCTACACCTTC	CASSDMGAGYTF
TRBD1	TRBV7-9	TRBJ2-1	.	TGTGCCAGCAGCTTAGACGGACAGGGTTACAATGAGCAGTTCTTC	CASSLDGQGYNEQFF
TRBD1	TRBV6-5	TRBJ1-1	.	TGTGCCAGCAGGCAGGGGGACGTGAGGACTGAAGCTTTCTTT	CASRQGDVRTEAFF
TRBD2	TRBV3-1/TRBV3-2	TRBJ2-1	.	TGTGCCAGCAGTCTAACCGGGACTAACAATGAGCAGTTCTTC	CASSLTGTNNEQFF
.	TRBV4-3	TRBJ1-1	.	TGCGCCAGCAGCCGCAGACTCGGCACTGAAGCTTTCTTT	CASSRRLGTEAFF
TRBD1	TRBV4-3	TRBJ2-7	.	TGCGCCAGCAGCATCCGACAGGGCCCCTACGAGCAGTACTTC	CASSIRQGPYEQYF
TRBD2	TRBV12-5	TRBJ2-5	.	TGTGCTAGTGGTTTACAGCTAGCGGGAGGGCTACGGGAGACCCAGTACTTC	CASGLQLAGGLRETQYF
.	TRBV14	TRBJ1-1	.	TGTGCCAGCAGCCAAGATCGGGGAAGGGGGACTGAAGCTTTCTTT	CASSQDRGRGTEAFF
.	TRBV3-1/TRBV3-2	TRBJ2-3	.	TGTGCCAGCAGCCAAGGACGGCCAGCAGGCGCAGATACGCAGTATTTT	CASSQGRPAGADTQYF
.	TRBV6-2/TRBV6-3	TRBJ2-7	.	TGTGCCAGCAGCGCGATAGCGGCTGGGGAGCAGTACTTC	CASSAIAAGEQYF
.	TRBV5-5	TRBJ1-1	.	TGTGCCAGCAGCTACGCACAGGTGAACACTGAAGCTTTCTTT	CASSYAQVNTEAFF
.	TRBV15	TRBJ1-3	.	TGTGCCACCAGCAGAGGGGACTTCTCTGGAAACACCATATATTTT	CATSRGDFSGNTIYF
.	TRBV18	TRBJ2-1	.	TGTGCCAGCTCAACAGCACTTCCGAATGAGCAGTTCTTC	CASSTALPNEQFF
.	TRBV15	TRBJ1-4	.	TGTGCCACCAGCAGAGGACCTCAGAAGGGAGGAAAACTGTTTTTT	CATSRGPQKGGKLFF
TRBD1	TRBV18	TRBJ1-4	.	TGTGCCAGCTCACCGTTACAGGGGGCTAATGAAAAACTGTTTTTT	CASSPLQGANEKLFF
.	TRBV7-9	TRBJ1-2	once	TGTGCCAGCAGCTTAGGAGGGAGAGGCTACACCTTC	CASSLGGRGYTF
.	TRBV10-1	TRBJ2-1	.	TGCGCCAGCAGCCTCGGACCGGGGAATGGTGAGCAGTTCTTC	CASSLGPGNGEQFF
.	TRBV5-4	TRBJ1-4	.	TGTGCCAGCAGCTTGGGGCTTAATGAAAAACTGTTTTTT	CASSLGLNEKLFF
.	TRBV3-1/TRBV3-2	TRBJ1-1	.	TGTGCCAGCAGCCAAGGTCCCGGGACAAGGAATGAAGCTTTCTTT	CASSQGPGTRNEAFF
.	TRBV7-2	TRBJ1-4	.	TGTGCCAGCAGCTTAGGTCCAGGGGCAACTAATGAAAAACTGTTTTTT	CASSLGPGATNEKLFF
.	TRBV18	TRBJ2-3	.	TGTGCCAGCTCCCTAGACCGGGGGACAGATACGCAGTATTTT	CASSLDRGTDTQYF
.	TRBV27	TRBJ1-2	.	TGTGCCAGCAGTTTATTGGTGGGCCGCAAAAGTCATGGCTACACCTTC	CASSLLVGRKSHGYTF